Shown below are 17 T cell receptor beta chains from a single sample sequenced in a study of blood T cell repertoires in COVID-19. Clones were read by immunoSEQ multiplex PCR, and TCRdb kept only the in-frame ones, dropping some. The profile covers around 480,000 clones, with around 90% appearing a single time and 0.7% taken by the ten largest. Sequencing was done on a sample of PBMCs or T cells enriched from blood (not recorded which). Receptors were obtained from a woman aged 18-29 years who had recovered from COVID-19.

This clone was observed a handful of times. This chain uses TRBV2 with TRBJ2-2; 7 positions agree with TRBD1. Unmatched junction bases numbered 9, after V lost 8 bases and J lost 6 bases. The CDR3 loop spans 14 amino acids. CDR1 SNHLY and CDR2 FYNNEI come from the germline V gene. The CDR3 region is CASSDREEAGELFF. The CDR3 bases are TGTGCCAGCTCAGACAGGGAAGAGGCCGGGGAGCTGTTTTTT.

V gene TRBV7-9 combines with J gene TRBJ2-5; D possibly corresponds to TRBD2 (6 bases). The CDR3 runs to 15 residues. Deletions cut 5 bases from V and 5 bases from J, with 18 bases between. Germline assignment: CDR1 SEHNR and CDR2 FQNEAQ (reference sequence). CDR3 coding DNA: TGTGCCAGCAGCCCCGGGGGTAGCGTCGACGAGACCCAGTACTTC. This codes for CASSPGGSVDETQYF. The entire variable domain, with the rest obtained from reference TRBV7-9 and TRBJ2-5, is as follows: DTGVSQNPRHKITKRGQNVTFRCDPISEHNRLYWYRQTLGQGPEFLTYFQNEAQLEKSRLLSDRFSAERPKGSFSTLEIQRTEQGDSAMYLCASSPGGSVDETQYFGPGTRLLVL.

This chain links TRBV27 with TRBJ2-7, with D tentatively TRBD2 (5 bases). Germline V gene sequence: CDR1 MNHEY, CDR2 SMNVEV (reference sequence). Trimming stripped 3 bases from V and 5 bases from J, with 14 bases between. CDR3 length: 14 residues. CDR3 loop: CASSFRAEGHEQYF. CDR3 DNA: TGTGCCAGCAGTTTCCGGGCCGAGGGCCACGAGCAGTACTTC.

This clone was observed once. This chain joins TRBV6-5 and TRBJ2-7, with 8 nucleotides matching TRBD2. V was pared by 8 bases and J by 4 bases, with 4 bases of the junction left unmatched. From germline, CDR1 is MNHEY and CDR2 SVGAGI. The length of the CDR3 is 12 residues. DNA for the CDR3: TGTGCCAGCGCGGGGGGAGTATACGAGCAGTACTTC. It codes for CASAGGVYEQYF.

V gene TRBV20-1 combines with J gene TRBJ2-5; D perhaps matches TRBD2 (5 bases). The V gene lost 4 bases and the J gene lost 7 bases, with 7 bases spanning the gap. Germline-derived CDR1 and CDR2 are DFQATT and SNEGSKA (reference sequence). This CDR3 has 10 amino acids. CDR3: CSATEGTQYF. For the CDR3, the DNA is TGCAGTGCTACCGAGGGGACCCAGTACTTC.

The chain employs TRBV7-9 and TRBJ1-5; 8 bases align to TRBD1. Per the germline V gene, CDR1 is SEHNR and CDR2 is FQNEAQ (reference sequence). The V segment lost 4 bases and the J segment 4 bases; nucleotides outside the gene matches: 3. This CDR3 is 14 amino acids long. The CDR3 coding sequence is TGTGCCAGCAGCTCGGACAGGGTTAATCAGCCCCAGCATTTT. It specifies CASSSDRVNQPQHF.

J is TRBJ2-7 and V is TRBV6-9; 9 nucleotides line up with TRBD1. The germline CDR1 and CDR2 sequences are MNHGY and SVAAGI. This CDR3 is 15 amino acids long. With 7 bases clipped from V and 6 bases from J, the junction kept 13 bases outside the gene matches. For the CDR3, the DNA is TGTGCCAGCACGATGACAGGGGGAACCCCGGGCGAGCAGTACTTC. Protein sequence: CASTMTGGTPGEQYF.

V gene TRBV5-5 combines with J gene TRBJ2-1; 8 bases map to TRBD1. This CDR3 spans 15 amino acids. Germline V gives CDR1 SGHKS, CDR2 YYEKEE (reference sequence). Trimming removed 3 bases from V and 4 bases from J; junction bases left unmatched: 6. The CDR3 nucleotides read TGTGCCAGCAGCTCCCAGGGGGCGATATACAATGAGCAGTTCTTC. This gives the protein CASSSQGAIYNEQFF.

The chain employs TRBV5-8 and TRBJ1-3; D perhaps matches TRBD1 (6 bases). Germline values: CDR1 SGHTS, CDR2 YDEGEE. V was cut by 2 bases and J by 0 bases, with 15 bases left in between. The CDR3 covers 17 residues. DNA of the CDR3: TGTGCCAGCAGCTTCTTCGGGACACCCGTCTCTGGAAACACCATATATTTT. Translation gives CASSFFGTPVSGNTIYF.

This clone was recorded once. The rearrangement links TRBV12-3 or TRBV12-4 to TRBJ2-7; TRBD1 matches at 7 bases. The CDR3 consists of 13 residues. With V trimmed by 6 bases and J by 4 bases, 6 bases remained unmatched. CDR3 nucleotide sequence: TGTGCCAGCAGCACAGGGGTAGCTTACGAGCAGTACTTC. Protein: CASSTGVAYEQYF.

The gene calls are TRBV7-9 and TRBJ1-5; D remains unclear. Trimming cost V 5 bases and J 0 bases, with 14 bases left between them. This CDR3 contains 16 residues. Germline V gene data show CDR1 as SEHNR and CDR2 as FQNEAQ (reference sequence). The CDR3 loop reads CASSPTEPTSNQPQHF. The CDR3 bases are TGTGCCAGCAGCCCTACCGAACCAACTAGCAATCAGCCCCAGCATTTT. Using reference TRBV7-9 and TRBJ1-5 for the parts outside the CDR3, the full variable domain is DTGVSQNPRHKITKRGQNVTFRCDPISEHNRLYWYRQTLGQGPEFLTYFQNEAQLEKSRLLSDRFSAERPKGSFSTLEIQRTEQGDSAMYLCASSPTEPTSNQPQHFGDGTRLSIL.

The chain uses TRBV11-2 and TRBJ1-3; 7 bases fit TRBD1. The trim removed 4 bases at V and 6 bases at J, leaving 6 bases unmatched. Per germline, CDR1 SGHAT and CDR2 FQNNGV. The CDR3 runs to 14 residues. This CDR3 reads CASSSRGGLNTIYF. CDR3 coding DNA: TGTGCCAGCAGCTCGAGAGGGGGCTTAAACACCATATATTTT.

The chain joins TRBV30 to TRBJ2-5, with TRBD2 identical over 10 bases. The V segment lost 2 bases and the J segment 7 bases; nucleotides outside the gene matches: 7. The CDR3 length is 14 residues. Germline CDR1 and CDR2: GTSNPN and SVGIG (reference sequence). The CDR3 sequence: CAWSLGRTSGTQYF. CDR3 bases: TGTGCCTGGAGTTTAGGAAGGACTAGCGGGACCCAGTACTTC.

The chain couples TRBV19 to TRBJ1-3; TRBD1 is a possible D gene (5 bases). V shed 6 bases and J shed 7 bases, with 13 bases lying between them. The CDR3 runs 13 residues. Germline values: CDR1 LNHDA, CDR2 SQIVND (reference sequence). The CDR3 nucleotides are TGTGCCAGTAGCTCAGGGAATCGGAACACCATATATTTT. This encodes CASSSGNRNTIYF.

In nucleotides, the CDR3 is TGTGCCAGCAGCGGGGGGGTCTACGAGCAGTACTTC. Translating it yields CASSGGVYEQYF. The rearrangement links TRBV6-2 or TRBV6-3 to TRBJ2-7; 8 bases fit TRBD2. V lost 6 bases, J lost 3 bases, and 1 base stayed unmatched. The CDR3 covers 12 residues. The germline CDR1 and CDR2 sequences are MNHEY and SVGEGT.

The chain couples TRBV3-1 (or the pseudogene TRBV3-2) to TRBJ1-1; D is ambiguous. The CDR3 consists of 13 residues. V was clipped by 3 bases and J by 4 bases, with 9 bases between them. Germline CDR1 is LGHDT and CDR2 is YNNKEL (reference sequence). The DNA of the CDR3 is TGTGCCAGCAGCCACCCCGGGGTCACTGAAGCTTTCTTT. It is translated as CASSHPGVTEAFF.

The rearrangement uses TRBV7-9 and TRBJ1-1; the D gene is possibly TRBD1 (5 bases). V dropped 6 bases and J dropped 3 bases, with 14 bases sitting between them. CDR1 is SEHNR, CDR2 FQNEAQ, per germline (reference sequence). The CDR3 loop spans 14 amino acids. The CDR3 spells CASRPWGWYTEAFF. The CDR3 DNA sequence: TGTGCCAGCAGACCATGGGGCTGGTACACTGAAGCTTTCTTT.